These 25 T cell receptor beta chains originate from one sample sequenced in a study of cytomegalovirus exposure and HLA in healthy donors (dated by TCRdb to about 2017). The library was produced with the immunoSEQ multiplex PCR assay. For the multiplex PCR, a mixture combining 60 forward primers for TCR Vbeta segments and 13 reverse primers for TCR Jbeta segments was used. In its TCRdb copy, this immuneACCESS table keeps in-frame sequences only and misses some clones. Where compared with another copy, unresolved V genes explain less than half of these, and the others have no known cause. The sample profile shows about 130,000 clones; around 73% of them were found once. Approximately 1.5% of the sample comes from the top ten. The material sequenced was PBMCs. The receptors shown here come from a female donor in good health and CMV-seronegative.

This clone was seen just once. V is TRBV4-1 and J is TRBJ2-3, with 9 bases that match TRBD2. The germline CDR1 and CDR2 sequences are MGHRA and YSYEKL. The CDR3 has 16 amino acids. The ends lost 4 bases at V and 0 bases at J; junction bases unmatched: 5. The CDR3, as DNA: TGCGCCAGCAGCCCCTACGGACTAGCGAGCACAGATACGCAGTATTTT. Protein sequence: CASSPYGLASTDTQYF.

The V gene is TRBV2, the J gene TRBJ2-2, with TRBD2 matching 7 bases. J gave up 2 bases and V 7 bases, and 7 bases lay outside the gene matches. Germline V gives CDR1 SNHLY, CDR2 FYNNEI. CDR3 length: 15 residues. CDR3 loop: CASMSAGINTGELFF. The CDR3 region has the DNA TGTGCCAGCATGTCAGCGGGGATAAACACCGGGGAGCTGTTTTTT.

This clone has more than one count but fewer than ten. The J gene is TRBJ2-1, the V gene TRBV7-6, with 7 bases aligning to TRBD1. The V gene's germline CDR1 is SGHVS and CDR2 FNYEAQ. This CDR3 is built from 15 residues. Trimming at V came to 0 bases and at J to 3 bases, leaving 2 bases not matched to a gene. The CDR3 sequence: CASSLASGGYNEQFF. The CDR3 DNA reads as TGTGCCAGCAGCTTAGCTTCAGGGGGCTACAATGAGCAGTTCTTC.

This chain links TRBV7-2 with TRBJ2-7; 10 bases map to TRBD1. CDR3 length: 14 residues. Losses at the gene ends were 5 bases for V and 7 bases for J; bases not matched to a gene: 8. Germline V CDR1 and CDR2: SGHTA, FQGNSA. The CDR3 sequence is CASSSRQGAREQYF. The CDR3 DNA reads as TGTGCCAGCAGCAGCCGACAGGGGGCACGGGAGCAGTACTTC.

V gene TRBV6-6 combines with J gene TRBJ2-6, with 8 bases matching TRBD1. Trimming at V came to 5 bases and at J to 4 bases, leaving 4 bases not matched to a gene. CDR3 length equals 15 residues. CDR1 MNHNY and CDR2 SVGAGI come from the germline V gene (reference sequence). The CDR3 DNA sequence: TGTGCCAGCAGTATCAGGGGGCGGGGGGCCAACGTCCTGACTTTC. Amino acid sequence: CASSIRGRGANVLTF.

This chain joins TRBV19 and TRBJ1-5; 8 bases are a match to TRBD1. CDR3 length: 15 residues. The ends lost 6 bases at V and 2 bases at J; junction bases unmatched: 6. CDR1 and CDR2 (germline): LNHDA, SQIVND (reference sequence). CDR3 residues: CASRLTGVGNQPQHF. The CDR3 bases are TGTGCCAGTAGATTGACAGGGGTTGGCAATCAGCCCCAGCATTTT.

This clone was seen only a few times. This rearrangement joins TRBV6-6 to TRBJ2-7; 8 positions agree with TRBD2. The junction had 6 bases not matched to a gene; V was cut back by 6 bases and J by 5 bases. Germline-derived CDR1 and CDR2 are MNHNY and SVGAGI (reference sequence). CDR3 length equals 13 residues. CDR3 coding DNA: TGTGCCAGCAGACTGACTAGCGTCCACGAGCAGTACTTC. Amino acid sequence: CASRLTSVHEQYF.

This clone occurred once. This chain links TRBV7-3 with TRBJ2-1; a weak D match, TRBD2 (5 bases). The CDR3 is made up of 13 amino acids. Trimming stripped 1 base from V and 8 bases from J, with 9 bases between. Germline-derived CDR1 and CDR2 are SGHTA and FQGTGA. This CDR3 is CASSLIGIDEQFF. The CDR3 region has the DNA TGTGCCAGCAGCTTAATCGGGATCGATGAGCAGTTCTTC.

The gene calls are TRBV11-2 and TRBJ2-7; 9 bases match TRBD2. The CDR3 has 15 amino acids. Germline loops: CDR1 SGHAT, CDR2 FQNNGV. V lost 3 bases, J lost 1 base, and 4 bases stayed unmatched. The DNA of the CDR3 is TGTGCCAGCAGCTTTTCTAGCGGGATTTCCTACGAGCAGTACTTC. As protein: CASSFSSGISYEQYF. Complete variable domain (other parts from reference TRBV11-2 and TRBJ2-7): EAGVAQSPRYKIIEKRQSVAFWCNPISGHATLYWYQQILGQGPKLLIQFQNNGVVDDSQLPKDRFSAERLKGVDSTLKIQPAKLEDSAVYLCASSFSSGISYEQYFGPGTRLTVT.

This clone was detected only once. This rearrangement joins TRBV7-2 to TRBJ2-3; D perhaps matches TRBD2 (6 bases). The V end lost 5 bases, the J end lost 4 bases, and 16 bases lay between the germline ends. Germline CDR1 is SGHTA and CDR2 is FQGNSA. CDR3 length equals 15 residues. CDR3 sequence: CASSRLTGASDTQYF. Here the CDR3 DNA reads TGTGCCAGCAGCCGACTTACGGGAGCTTCAGATACGCAGTATTTT.

The rearrangement uses TRBV28 and TRBJ2-4; TRBD1 is a possible D gene (6 bases). CDR1 is MDHEN, CDR2 SYDVKM, per germline. This CDR3 has 15 amino acids. V lost 3 bases and J 0 bases, leaving 9 bases between the germline ends. The DNA for the CDR3 is TGTGCCAGCAGTTTCAGACAGGTAGCCAAAAACATTCAGTACTTC. Encoded protein: CASSFRQVAKNIQYF.

The chain's CDR3 is CASSLAETPGGEAFF. CDR3 nucleotides: TGTGCCAGCAGCTTAGCCGAAACTCCAGGGGGCGAAGCTTTCTTT. The chain recombines TRBV5-4 with TRBJ1-1; 8 nucleotides line up with TRBD1. Trimming at V came to 2 bases and at J to 8 bases, leaving 11 bases not matched to a gene. CDR1 is SGHNT, CDR2 YYREEE, per germline (reference sequence). The CDR3 runs to 15 residues.

The chain employs TRBV29-1 and TRBJ2-1; 7 bases line up with TRBD2. CDR3 length: 16 residues. Trimming at V came to 0 bases and at J to 0 bases, leaving 5 bases not matched to a gene. Germline loops: CDR1 SQVTM, CDR2 ANQGSEA. In DNA form, the CDR3 reads TGCAGCGTTGAAGATGGGTTAGCGGGCTCCTACAATGAGCAGTTCTTC. Its protein product is CSVEDGLAGSYNEQFF.

The rearrangement joins TRBV28 to TRBJ1-2; D gene uncertain. The germline CDR1 and CDR2 sequences are MDHEN and SYDVKM. There are 12 residues in the CDR3. Trimming shortened V by 3 bases and J by 1 base, and 3 bases separated the two germline ends. The DNA for the CDR3 is TGTGCCAGCAGTTTCCGTAACTATGGCTACACCTTC. Translation gives CASSFRNYGYTF.

This clone was seen more than once but under ten times. CDR3 protein: CASSPPVGDGNTIYF. Written as DNA, the CDR3 is TGTGCCAGCTCACCACCGGTAGGGGATGGAAACACCATATATTTT. The chain carries TRBV18 and TRBJ1-3; the D gene is possibly TRBD1 (5 bases). The CDR3 length is 15 residues. V dropped 0 bases and J dropped 3 bases, with 9 bases sitting between them. The V gene's germline CDR1 is KGHSH and CDR2 LQKENI.

The chain joins TRBV7-3 to TRBJ2-1; TRBD1 might be the D (8 bases). The CDR3 has 17 residues. Germline CDR1 is SGHTA and CDR2 is FQGTGA. V dropped 5 bases and J dropped 4 bases, with 21 bases sitting between them. The DNA of the CDR3 is TGTGCCAGCAGCCCAACTCGACAGGGGACTAATTACAATGAGCAGTTCTTC. It translates to CASSPTRQGTNYNEQFF.

The chain couples TRBV19 to TRBJ2-1, with unresolved D. The CDR3 extends over 13 amino acids. The V gene lost 4 bases and the J gene lost 4 bases, with 8 bases spanning the gap. CDR1 is LNHDA, CDR2 SQIVND, per germline (reference sequence). CDR3 nucleotides: TGTGCCAGTAGTACTACAGTTTACAATGAGCAGTTCTTC. Translation gives CASSTTVYNEQFF.

The chain uses TRBV6-5 and TRBJ2-5, with 8 bases aligning to TRBD2. V was clipped by 0 bases and J by 5 bases; unmatched bases: 8. The CDR3 is 16 residues long. The germline CDR1 and CDR2 sequences are MNHEY and SVGAGI. CDR3 DNA: TGTGCCAGCAGTTACTCGGTTAGCGGGGTGGAGGAGACCCAGTACTTC. This gives the protein CASSYSVSGVEETQYF.

The gene calls are TRBV7-6 and TRBJ1-5; D is perhaps TRBD1 (5 bases). CDR3 size: 14 residues. V was cut by 5 bases and J by 3 bases, with 11 bases left in between. The germline CDR1 and CDR2 sequences are SGHVS and FNYEAQ. The CDR3 loop is CASSQSGVNQPQHF. The CDR3 region has the DNA TGTGCCAGCAGCCAGTCGGGGGTCAATCAGCCCCAGCATTTT.

The rearrangement links TRBV2 to TRBJ1-2; D uncertain. Germline values: CDR1 SNHLY, CDR2 FYNNEI. The CDR3 covers 12 residues. Deletions cut 7 bases from V and 2 bases from J, with 8 bases between. As DNA, the CDR3 is TGTGCCAGCACCCACAGCAACTATGGCTACACCTTC. Translation: CASTHSNYGYTF.

The V gene is TRBV6-4, the J gene TRBJ1-4; D is undetermined. V gave up 3 bases and J gave up 0 bases, with 11 bases separating them. The CDR3 sequence is 16 residues long. The V gene's germline CDR1 is MRHNA and CDR2 SNTAGT. CDR3 bases: TGTGCCAGCAGTGAGACCCAACAGCCAACTAATGAAAAACTGTTTTTT. This codes for CASSETQQPTNEKLFF.

The chain is built from TRBV5-6 and TRBJ2-1, with 10 bases identical to TRBD1. With V trimmed by 4 bases and J by 2 bases, 6 bases remained unmatched. Per the germline V gene, CDR1 is SGHDT and CDR2 is YYEEEE. This CDR3 has 16 residues. CDR3 loop: CASSPGGTGAYNEQFF. CDR3 nucleotides: TGTGCCAGCAGCCCGGGAGGGACAGGGGCCTACAATGAGCAGTTCTTC.

The DNA of the CDR3 is TGTGCCAGCAGCTCCGGAACAGGGTTGGGAAACACCATATATTTT. It encodes CASSSGTGLGNTIYF. The gene calls are TRBV5-8 and TRBJ1-3; D is possibly TRBD1 (6 bases). This CDR3 has 15 residues. Deletions cut 3 bases from V and 4 bases from J, with 14 bases between. The germline gives CDR1 SGHTS, CDR2 YDEGEE.

This chain connects TRBV5-4 to TRBJ1-2; 10 bases are a match to TRBD1. Unmatched junction bases numbered 7, after V lost 4 bases and J lost 4 bases. The CDR3 extends over 15 amino acids. Germline loops: CDR1 SGHNT, CDR2 YYREEE (reference sequence). CDR3 DNA: TGTGCCAGCAGCCGCGGGGGACAGGGGAGCTATGGCTACACCTTC. Protein: CASSRGGQGSYGYTF.

In this sample, this clone turned up a few times. The rearrangement links TRBV5-1 to TRBJ1-2, with D perhaps TRBD1 (6 bases). CDR1 SGHRS and CDR2 YFSETQ come from the germline V gene. V lost 4 bases and J lost 1, with 11 bases in between. CDR3 size: 14 residues. CDR3: CASSPDRLNYGYTF. The CDR3 region has the DNA TGCGCCAGCAGCCCGGACAGACTTAACTATGGCTACACCTTC. Full variable domain (outside the CDR3, taken from reference TRBV5-1 and TRBJ1-2): KAGVTQTPRYLIKTRGQQVTLSCSPISGHRSVSWYQQTPGQGLQFLFEYFSETQRNKGNFPGRFSGRQFSNSRSEMNVSTLELGDSALYLCASSPDRLNYGYTFGSGTRLTVV.